These 6 T cell receptor beta chains share one sample of origin, sequenced in a study of blood T cell repertoires in COVID-19. This table comes from immunoSEQ multiplex PCR, and its TCRdb copy is limited to in-frame clones, with some not included. The sample consists of about 400,000 clones, approximately 91% of them appearing once. The specimen was PBMCs or T cells enriched from blood (not recorded which). The source is a woman aged 40 to 50 with acute COVID-19.

V and J are TRBV4-1 and TRBJ2-5; tentatively, D is TRBD2 (7 bases). This CDR3 has 17 residues. With 1 base removed from V and 2 bases from J, the gap between germline ends came to 17 bases. Per germline, CDR1 MGHRA and CDR2 YSYEKL. The CDR3 loop is CASSQAPPRGGQETQYF. The CDR3 DNA sequence: TGCGCCAGCAGCCAAGCACCCCCTAGGGGGGGGCAAGAGACCCAGTACTTC.

The rearrangement uses TRBV7-9 and TRBJ1-3; a weak D match, TRBD1 (6 bases). The CDR3 runs 17 residues. Between the trimmed V and J ends, which lost 4 bases and 0 bases, there was a span of 16 bases. Per germline, CDR1 SEHNR and CDR2 FQNEAQ (reference sequence). DNA for the CDR3: TGTGCCAGCAGCTCCCCCAGGGACAACCTCTCTGGAAACACCATATATTTT. It encodes CASSSPRDNLSGNTIYF.

The rearrangement links TRBV7-8 to TRBJ2-1, with 12 bases aligning to TRBD2. The V gene's germline CDR1 is SGHVS and CDR2 FQNEAQ. J lost 4 bases, V lost 10 bases, and 8 bases had no gene match. There are 15 residues in the CDR3. CDR3 sequence (DNA): TGTGCCACTAACAACGGGACTAGCGGGTACAATGAGCAGTTCTTC. Protein sequence: CATNNGTSGYNEQFF.

The genes are TRBV19 and TRBJ1-5; D gene unclear. The CDR3 runs to 13 residues. CDR1 LNHDA and CDR2 SQIVND come from the germline V gene (reference sequence). The V gene lost 5 bases and the J gene lost 5 bases, with 10 bases spanning the gap. The CDR3, as DNA: TGTGCCAGTAGTTGGGCTGTTGATCAGCCCCAGCATTTT. Protein sequence: CASSWAVDQPQHF.

V is TRBV5-1 and J is TRBJ1-1; 7 nucleotides agree with TRBD1. The CDR3 runs 13 residues. Losses at the gene ends were 4 bases for V and 3 bases for J; bases not matched to a gene: 3. The germline gives CDR1 SGHRS, CDR2 YFSETQ. CDR3 loop: CASSEGTDTEAFF. CDR3 nucleotide sequence: TGCGCCAGCAGCGAAGGGACAGACACTGAAGCTTTCTTT.

This clone appeared a single time. The chain links TRBV27 to TRBJ1-1, with D possibly being TRBD1 (5 bases). This CDR3 has 13 amino acids. Germline loops: CDR1 MNHEY, CDR2 SMNVEV (reference sequence). The V end was cut by 5 bases, the J end by 1 base, with 8 bases between. This CDR3 reads CASSRQGNTEAFF. The CDR3 nucleotides read TGTGCCAGCAGTCGCCAGGGGAACACTGAAGCTTTCTTT.